The 4 T cell receptor beta chains in this list originate from one sample, sequenced in a study of CD4 T cells in relation to SARS-CoV-2 and coronaviruses. Before the COVID-19 pandemic, during about 2011-2019, CD4+ T cells were taken from unexposed donors. The cells were cultured for roughly 11 days before CD4+ T cells were isolated. These receptors' antigens are unknown. Clones were sequenced by immunoSEQ multiplex PCR, and TCRdb holds only the in-frame ones, with some missing. The table records under 30,000 clones, about two thirds of them present only once. Sequenced input: CD4+ T cells from PBMCs, cultured in vitro. The receptors originated from a human donor in good health.

V usage is TRBV7-2 and J usage is TRBJ2-2; the D is unclear. V shed 1 base and J shed 5 bases, with 11 bases lying between them. CDR1 is SGHTA and CDR2 is FQGNSA in the germline V gene. There are 15 residues in the CDR3. CDR3 DNA: TGTGCCAGCAGCTTAGTCGTTCAGGCAACCGGGGAGCTGTTTTTT. Its translation: CASSLVVQATGELFF.

The count of this clone is one. This sequence joins TRBV11-3 and TRBJ2-3; D may be TRBD1 (5 bases). The CDR3 runs 14 residues. The V gene's germline CDR1 is SGHNT and CDR2 YENEEA. Trimming left V 5 bases short and J 4 bases short, with 13 bases between. CDR3 amino acids: CASSARVNPDTQYF. The CDR3 DNA reads TGTGCCAGCAGCGCCAGGGTAAACCCAGATACGCAGTATTTT.

The rearrangement joins TRBV3-1 (or the pseudogene TRBV3-2) to TRBJ1-4, with a possible D match to TRBD1 (5 bases). This CDR3 contains 15 residues. The V end was cut by 2 bases, the J end by 4 bases, with 11 bases between. CDR1 is LGHDT and CDR2 is YNNKEL in the germline V gene (reference sequence). This CDR3 is CASSQRGLGNEKLFF. The CDR3 region has the DNA TGTGCCAGCAGCCAACGGGGACTGGGTAATGAAAAACTGTTTTTT.

The V gene is TRBV6-5, the J gene TRBJ1-2, with TRBD1 matching 8 bases. The CDR3 sequence is 14 residues long. V lost 5 bases to trimming and J lost 4 bases; unmatched junction nucleotides: 6. CDR1 is MNHEY and CDR2 is SVGAGI in the germline V gene. Written as DNA, the CDR3 is TGTGCCAGCAGTCAAATCGACAGGGGCTATGGCTACACCTTC. Translation gives CASSQIDRGYGYTF.